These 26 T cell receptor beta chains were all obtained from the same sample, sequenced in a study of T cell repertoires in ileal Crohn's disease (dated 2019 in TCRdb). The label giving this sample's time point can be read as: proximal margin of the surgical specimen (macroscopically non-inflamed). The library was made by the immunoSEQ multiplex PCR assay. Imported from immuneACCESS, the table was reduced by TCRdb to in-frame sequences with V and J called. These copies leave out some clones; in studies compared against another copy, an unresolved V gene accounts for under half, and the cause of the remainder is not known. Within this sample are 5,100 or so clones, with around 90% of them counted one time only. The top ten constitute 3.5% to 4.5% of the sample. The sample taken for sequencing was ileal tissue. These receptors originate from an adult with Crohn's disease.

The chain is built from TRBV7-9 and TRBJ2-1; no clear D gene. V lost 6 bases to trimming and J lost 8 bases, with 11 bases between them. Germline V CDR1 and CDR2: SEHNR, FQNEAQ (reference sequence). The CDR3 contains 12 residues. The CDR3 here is CASRPYGDEQFF. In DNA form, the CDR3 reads TGTGCCAGCAGGCCCTACGGCGATGAGCAGTTCTTC. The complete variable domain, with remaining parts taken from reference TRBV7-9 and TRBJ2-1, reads DTGVSQNPRHKITKRGQNVTFRCDPISEHNRLYWYRQTLGQGPEFLTYFQNEAQLEKSRLLSDRFSAERPKGSFSTLEIQRTEQGDSAMYLCASRPYGDEQFFGPGTRLTVL.

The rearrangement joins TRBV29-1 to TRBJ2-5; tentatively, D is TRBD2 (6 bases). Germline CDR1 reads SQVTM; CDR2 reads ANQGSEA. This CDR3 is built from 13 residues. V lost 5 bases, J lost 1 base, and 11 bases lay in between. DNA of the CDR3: TGCAGCGTTCCACTCGGGGGCCAAGAGACCCAGTACTTC. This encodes CSVPLGGQETQYF.

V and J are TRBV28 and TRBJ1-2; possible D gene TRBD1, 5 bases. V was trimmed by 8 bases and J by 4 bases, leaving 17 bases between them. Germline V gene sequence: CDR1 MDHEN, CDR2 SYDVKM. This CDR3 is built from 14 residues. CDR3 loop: CASHPGGSPYGYTF. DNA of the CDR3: TGTGCCAGCCACCCGGGGGGGAGTCCCTATGGCTACACCTTC.

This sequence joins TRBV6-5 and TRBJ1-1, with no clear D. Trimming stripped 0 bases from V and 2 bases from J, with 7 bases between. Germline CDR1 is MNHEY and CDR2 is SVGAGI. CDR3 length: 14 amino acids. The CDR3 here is CASSYSGRNTEAFF. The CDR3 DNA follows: TGTGCCAGCAGTTACTCTGGCAGAAACACTGAAGCTTTCTTT.

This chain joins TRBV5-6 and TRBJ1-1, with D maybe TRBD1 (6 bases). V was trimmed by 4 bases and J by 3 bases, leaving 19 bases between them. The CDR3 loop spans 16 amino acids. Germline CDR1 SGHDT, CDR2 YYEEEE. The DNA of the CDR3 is TGTGCCAGCAGCGAGCGCCCGGGGGGCTCTCACACTGAAGCTTTCTTT. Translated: CASSERPGGSHTEAFF.

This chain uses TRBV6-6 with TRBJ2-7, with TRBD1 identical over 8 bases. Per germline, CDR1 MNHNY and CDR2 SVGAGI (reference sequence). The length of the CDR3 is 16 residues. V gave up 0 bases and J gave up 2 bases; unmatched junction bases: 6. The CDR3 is CASSYSTGTGAYEQYF. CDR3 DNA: TGTGCCAGCAGTTACTCGACCGGGACAGGAGCCTACGAGCAGTACTTC.

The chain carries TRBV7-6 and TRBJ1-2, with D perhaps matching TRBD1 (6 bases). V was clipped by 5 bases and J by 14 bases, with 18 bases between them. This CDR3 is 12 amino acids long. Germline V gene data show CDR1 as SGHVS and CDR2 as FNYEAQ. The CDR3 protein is CASSPLGGGRTF. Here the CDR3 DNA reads TGTGCCAGCAGCCCCCTTGGAGGGGGGCGTACCTTC.

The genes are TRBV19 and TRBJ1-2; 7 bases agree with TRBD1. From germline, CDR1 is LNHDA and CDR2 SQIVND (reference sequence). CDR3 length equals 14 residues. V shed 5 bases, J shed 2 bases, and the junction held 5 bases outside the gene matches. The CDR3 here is CASSFGTVNYGYTF. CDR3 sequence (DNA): TGTGCCAGTAGTTTCGGGACAGTCAACTATGGCTACACCTTC.

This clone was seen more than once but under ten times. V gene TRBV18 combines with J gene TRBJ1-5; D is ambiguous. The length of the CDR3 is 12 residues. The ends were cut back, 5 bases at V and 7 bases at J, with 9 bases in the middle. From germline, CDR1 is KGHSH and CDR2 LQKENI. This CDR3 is CASSRSGQPQHF. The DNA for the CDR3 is TGTGCCAGCTCAAGGAGCGGGCAGCCCCAGCATTTT. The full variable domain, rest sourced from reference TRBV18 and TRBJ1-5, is NAGVMQNPRHLVRRRGQEARLRCSPMKGHSHVYWYRQLPEEGLKFMVYLQKENIIDESGMPKERFSAEFPKEGPSILRIQQVVRGDSAAYFCASSRSGQPQHFGDGTRLSIL.

Here the CDR3 reads CSARINTQYF. Here the CDR3 DNA reads TGCAGTGCTAGGATAAATACGCAGTATTTT. The V call is TRBV20-1, the J call TRBJ2-3, with D unresolved. The CDR3 runs 10 residues. Trimming shortened V by 3 bases and J by 7 bases, and 5 bases separated the two germline ends. Germline V gene data show CDR1 as DFQATT and CDR2 as SNEGSKA (reference sequence).

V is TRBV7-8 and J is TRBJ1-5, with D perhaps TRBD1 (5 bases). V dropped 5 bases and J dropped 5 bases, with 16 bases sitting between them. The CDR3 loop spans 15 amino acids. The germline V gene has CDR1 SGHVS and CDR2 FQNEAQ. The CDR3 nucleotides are TGTGCCAGCAGCAGAAGGACACTCGAGTATCAGCCCCAGCATTTT. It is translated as CASSRRTLEYQPQHF.

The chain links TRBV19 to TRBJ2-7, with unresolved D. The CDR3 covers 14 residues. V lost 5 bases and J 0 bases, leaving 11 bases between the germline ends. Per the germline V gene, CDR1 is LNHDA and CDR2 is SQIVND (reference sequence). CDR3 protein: CASSVTESSYEQYF. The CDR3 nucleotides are TGTGCCAGTAGTGTGACGGAGAGCTCCTACGAGCAGTACTTC.

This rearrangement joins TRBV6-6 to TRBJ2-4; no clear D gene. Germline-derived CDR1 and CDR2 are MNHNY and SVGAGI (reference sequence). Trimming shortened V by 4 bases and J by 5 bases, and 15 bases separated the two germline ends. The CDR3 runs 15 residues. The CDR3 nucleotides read TGTGCCAGCAGTTCTGACTCTCGTCTCCAAAACATTCAGTACTTC. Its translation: CASSSDSRLQNIQYF.

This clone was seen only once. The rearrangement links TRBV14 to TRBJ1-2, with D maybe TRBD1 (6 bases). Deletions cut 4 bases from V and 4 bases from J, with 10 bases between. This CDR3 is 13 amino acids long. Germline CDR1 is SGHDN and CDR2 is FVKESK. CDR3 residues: CASSRDTRYGYTF. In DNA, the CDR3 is TGTGCCAGCAGCCGGGACACCCGCTATGGCTACACCTTC.

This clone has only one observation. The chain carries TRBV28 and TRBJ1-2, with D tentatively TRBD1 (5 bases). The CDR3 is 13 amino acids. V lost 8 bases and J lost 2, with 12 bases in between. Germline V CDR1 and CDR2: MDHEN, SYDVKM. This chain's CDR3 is CASYTGANYGYTF. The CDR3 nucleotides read TGTGCCAGCTACACAGGCGCGAACTATGGCTACACCTTC.

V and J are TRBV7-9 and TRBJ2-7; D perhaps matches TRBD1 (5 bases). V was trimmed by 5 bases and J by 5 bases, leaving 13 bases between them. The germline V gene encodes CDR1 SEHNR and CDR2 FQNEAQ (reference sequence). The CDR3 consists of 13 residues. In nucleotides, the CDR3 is TGTGCCAGCAGCCTAACACAGGCCCACGAGCAGTACTTC. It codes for CASSLTQAHEQYF.

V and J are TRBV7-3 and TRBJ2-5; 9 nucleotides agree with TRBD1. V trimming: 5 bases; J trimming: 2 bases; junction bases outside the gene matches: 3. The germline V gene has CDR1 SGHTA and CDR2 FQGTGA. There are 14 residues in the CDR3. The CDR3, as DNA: TGTGCCAGCAGCCAGACAGGGGGACAAGAGACCCAGTACTTC. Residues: CASSQTGGQETQYF.

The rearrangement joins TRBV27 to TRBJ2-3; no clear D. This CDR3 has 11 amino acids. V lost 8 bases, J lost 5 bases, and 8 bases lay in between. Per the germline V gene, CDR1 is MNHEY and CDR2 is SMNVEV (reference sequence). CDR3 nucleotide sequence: TGTGCCAGCGCCTTGGGAGATACGCAGTATTTT. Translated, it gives CASALGDTQYF.

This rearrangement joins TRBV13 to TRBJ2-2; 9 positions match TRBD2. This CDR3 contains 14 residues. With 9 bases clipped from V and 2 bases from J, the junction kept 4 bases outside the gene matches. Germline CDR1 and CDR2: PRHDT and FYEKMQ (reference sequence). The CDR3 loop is CASVAGANTGELFF. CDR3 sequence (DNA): TGTGCCAGTGTAGCGGGGGCTAACACCGGGGAGCTGTTTTTT.

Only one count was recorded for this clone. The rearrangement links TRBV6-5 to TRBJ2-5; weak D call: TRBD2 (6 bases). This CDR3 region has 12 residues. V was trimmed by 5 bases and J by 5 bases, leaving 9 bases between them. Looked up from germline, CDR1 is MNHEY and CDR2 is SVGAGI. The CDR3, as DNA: TGTGCCAGCAGTAAGACTAGGGAGACCCAGTACTTC. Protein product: CASSKTRETQYF.

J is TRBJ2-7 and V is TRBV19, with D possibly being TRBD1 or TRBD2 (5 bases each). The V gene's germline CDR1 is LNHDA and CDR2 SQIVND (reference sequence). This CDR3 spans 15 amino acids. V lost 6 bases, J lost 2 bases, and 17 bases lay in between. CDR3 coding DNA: TGTGCCAGTAGGTCCGGGGCAGCCCAGACCTACGAGCAGTACTTC. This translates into CASRSGAAQTYEQYF.

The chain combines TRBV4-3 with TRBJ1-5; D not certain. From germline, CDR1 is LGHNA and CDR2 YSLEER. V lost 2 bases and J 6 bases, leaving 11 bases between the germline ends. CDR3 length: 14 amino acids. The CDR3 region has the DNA TGCGCCAGCAGCCAATCGTACGGTTCTCAGCCCCAGCATTTT. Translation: CASSQSYGSQPQHF.

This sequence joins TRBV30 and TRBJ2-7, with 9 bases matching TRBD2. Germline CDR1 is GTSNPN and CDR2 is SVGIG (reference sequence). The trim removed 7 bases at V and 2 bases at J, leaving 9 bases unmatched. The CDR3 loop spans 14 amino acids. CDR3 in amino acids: CASEWASGAYEQYF. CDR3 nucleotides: TGTGCCTCCGAGTGGGCTAGCGGGGCCTACGAGCAGTACTTC.

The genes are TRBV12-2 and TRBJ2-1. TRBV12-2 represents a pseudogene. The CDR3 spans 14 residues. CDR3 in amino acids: CASRYGPPGNEQFF. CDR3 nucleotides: TGTGCAAGTCGCTACGGACCGCCGGGCAATGAGCAGTTCTTC.

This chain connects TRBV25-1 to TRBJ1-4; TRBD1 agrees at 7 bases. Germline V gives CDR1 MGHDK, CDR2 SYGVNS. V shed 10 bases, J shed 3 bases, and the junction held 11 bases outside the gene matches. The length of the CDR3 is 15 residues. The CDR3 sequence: CATQGSAASNEKLFF. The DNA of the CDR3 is TGTGCCACACAGGGGTCAGCAGCCTCTAATGAAAAACTGTTTTTT.

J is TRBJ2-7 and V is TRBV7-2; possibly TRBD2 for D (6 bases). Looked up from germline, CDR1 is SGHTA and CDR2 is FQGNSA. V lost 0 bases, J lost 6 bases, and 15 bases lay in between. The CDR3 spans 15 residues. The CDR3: CASSLALATVVEQYF. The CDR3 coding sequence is TGTGCCAGCAGCTTAGCGCTAGCGACAGTTGTCGAGCAGTACTTC.